This TCR beta chain was retrieved from a study of early stage breast cancer tumors. CDR1 and CDR2 (germline): MDHEN, SYDVKM. V lost 6 bases and J 1 base, leaving 12 bases between the germline ends. This CDR3 spans 14 amino acids. Study results and limitations: Unsorted bulk genomic DNA sequencing lacked pairing and functional marker data.

Clones were sequenced by immunoSEQ multiplex PCR, and TCRdb holds only the in-frame ones, with some missing. The top ten hold roughly 13% of the sample, which has around 9,700 clones, around 72% seen once. This clone was picked up a small number of times. What it recognizes is unknown. What was sequenced was breast tumor tissue. The chain employs TRBV28 and TRBJ1-1; D remains unclear. This TCR was recovered from an older person with breast cancer. As DNA, the CDR3 is TGTGCCAGCAGCCTCGTCCGGGGGAACACTGAAGCTTTCTTT. Translated: CASSLVRGNTEAFF. Full variable domain (remainder filled in from reference TRBV28 and TRBJ1-1): DVKVTQSSRYLVKRTGEKVFLECVQDMDHENMFWYRQDPGLGLRLIYFSYDVKMKEKGDIPEGYSVSREKKERFSLILESASTNQTSMYLCASSLVRGNTEAFFGQGTRLTVV.